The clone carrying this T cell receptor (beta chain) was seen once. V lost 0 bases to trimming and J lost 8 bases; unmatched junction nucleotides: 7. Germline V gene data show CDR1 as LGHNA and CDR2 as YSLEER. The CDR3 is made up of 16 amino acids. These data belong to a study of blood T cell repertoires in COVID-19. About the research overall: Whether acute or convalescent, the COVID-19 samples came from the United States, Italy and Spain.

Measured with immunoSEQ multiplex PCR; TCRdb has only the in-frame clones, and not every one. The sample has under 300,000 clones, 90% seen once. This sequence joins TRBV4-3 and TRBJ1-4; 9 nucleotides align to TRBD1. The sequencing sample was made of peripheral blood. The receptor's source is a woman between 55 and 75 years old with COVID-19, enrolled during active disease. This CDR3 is CASSQDPDRGGEKLFF. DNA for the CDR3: TGCGCCAGCAGCCAAGACCCGGACAGGGGTGGGGAAAAACTGTTTTTT.